The 27 T cell receptor beta chains below were found in one sample sequenced in a study of blood T cell repertoires in COVID-19. Sequencing was performed with immunoSEQ multiplex PCR; in TCRdb, only in-frame clones are kept and a portion is missing. The table lists 100,000 to 150,000 clones, about four fifths of them singletons. What was sequenced was peripheral blood. Every receptor here comes from a young man with COVID-19, enrolled during active disease.

The chain uses TRBV27 and TRBJ1-5, with D tentatively TRBD1 (6 bases). Germline assignment: CDR1 MNHEY and CDR2 SMNVEV (reference sequence). Trimming shortened V by 5 bases and J by 4 bases, and 12 bases separated the two germline ends. The CDR3 is 14 amino acids. Here the CDR3 reads CASSDTGSNQPQHF. CDR3 DNA sequence: TGTGCCAGCAGTGATACAGGGAGTAATCAGCCCCAGCATTTT.

This chain joins TRBV28 and TRBJ1-5, with a tentative D call TRBD1 (6 bases). The V and J ends lost 3 bases and 0 bases respectively, with 9 bases between them. Per germline, CDR1 MDHEN and CDR2 SYDVKM. The CDR3 has 15 residues. The CDR3 DNA reads as TGTGCCAGCAGTTTTGGGGGCTTTAGCAATCAGCCCCAGCATTTT. Encoded protein: CASSFGGFSNQPQHF. Supplemented by reference TRBV28 and TRBJ1-5, the full variable domain reads DVKVTQSSRYLVKRTGEKVFLECVQDMDHENMFWYRQDPGLGLRLIYFSYDVKMKEKGDIPEGYSVSREKKERFSLILESASTNQTSMYLCASSFGGFSNQPQHFGDGTRLSIL.

The CDR3 sequence is CASSLGTDFTEAFF. The CDR3 coding sequence is TGTGCCAGCAGCTTAGGGACAGACTTCACTGAAGCTTTCTTT. The chain uses TRBV7-2 and TRBJ1-1, with D possibly matching TRBD1 (6 bases). CDR1 is SGHTA and CDR2 is FQGNSA in the germline V gene. V lost 1 base and J 4 bases, leaving 10 bases between the germline ends. The CDR3 contains 14 residues.

V usage is TRBV3-1 (or the pseudogene TRBV3-2) and J usage is TRBJ2-5; no definite D call. Trimming cost V 0 bases and J 4 bases, with 9 bases left between them. This CDR3 has 14 residues. In germline, CDR1 is LGHDT, CDR2 YNNKEL (reference sequence). In DNA form, the CDR3 reads TGTGCCAGCAGCCAAGAAAGCATAAGAGAGACCCAGTACTTC. Protein product: CASSQESIRETQYF.

The count of this clone is one. The chain employs TRBV27 and TRBJ2-7, with 11 bases lining up with TRBD2. CDR3 length equals 19 residues. After removal of 5 bases from V and 3 bases from J, the junction contained 18 bases not matched to a gene. CDR1 and CDR2 from the germline V gene are MNHEY and SMNVEV (reference sequence). Here the CDR3 DNA reads TGTGCCAGCAGTCATACCGGGACTAGCGGAGGACCGAACCGCTACGAGCAGTACTTC. The encoded protein is CASSHTGTSGGPNRYEQYF.

This clone has only one observation. The gene calls are TRBV3-1 (or the pseudogene TRBV3-2) and TRBJ2-2, with D possibly being TRBD2 (5 bases). Trimming removed 2 bases from V and 5 bases from J, with 12 bases in between. This CDR3 has 15 amino acids. The germline V gene has CDR1 LGHDT and CDR2 YNNKEL (reference sequence). CDR3 in amino acids: CASSQTTRSTGELFF. The CDR3 region has the DNA TGTGCCAGCAGCCAAACAACTAGGAGTACCGGGGAGCTGTTTTTT.

The gene calls are TRBV9 and TRBJ2-7; D call uncertain. Trimming removed 4 bases from V and 0 bases from J, with 11 bases in between. From germline, CDR1 is SGDLS and CDR2 YYNGEE. This CDR3 contains 14 residues. The CDR3 here is CASSPLTSSYEQYF. The CDR3 DNA is TGTGCCAGCAGCCCTCTAACGAGCTCCTACGAGCAGTACTTC.

V is TRBV7-9 and J is TRBJ1-1, with D perhaps TRBD1 (5 bases). CDR1 and CDR2 from the germline V gene are SEHNR and FQNEAQ (reference sequence). Trimming left V 5 bases short and J 6 bases short, with 16 bases between. The CDR3 contains 14 residues. The CDR3 DNA is TGTGCCAGCAGCCGTACGGGGGAATCTTCTGAAGCTTTCTTT. This sequence encodes CASSRTGESSEAFF.

J is TRBJ1-6 and V is TRBV10-3; D not certain. V shed 0 bases and J shed 8 bases, with 11 bases lying between them. CDR3 length: 15 residues. CDR1 and CDR2 from the germline V gene are ENHRY and SYGVKD. Here the CDR3 reads CAISESAVADSPLHF. The CDR3 region has the DNA TGTGCCATCAGTGAGTCGGCAGTTGCGGATTCACCCCTCCACTTT.

The rearrangement joins TRBV6-2 or TRBV6-3 to TRBJ2-5; 11 bases line up with TRBD2. The germline gives CDR1 MNHEY, CDR2 SVGEGT. J lost 4 bases, V lost 0 bases, and 7 bases had no gene match. The CDR3 runs 17 residues. The CDR3 reads CASSYSITSGRGETQYF. The CDR3 DNA follows: TGTGCCAGCAGTTACTCGATTACTAGCGGGAGAGGAGAGACCCAGTACTTC.

This clone was counted many times. The chain uses TRBV14 and TRBJ2-1, with 9 bases aligning to TRBD2. CDR3 length: 16 amino acids. V lost 3 bases, J lost 2 bases, and 5 bases stayed unmatched. Germline CDR1 is SGHDN and CDR2 is FVKESK. The CDR3 DNA reads TGTGCCAGCAGCCAGCAAGCGGGAGGACCCTACAATGAGCAGTTCTTC. Its protein is CASSQQAGGPYNEQFF.

This chain joins TRBV5-1 and TRBJ1-2; TRBD1 aligns across 7 bases. This CDR3 comprises 14 residues. In germline, CDR1 is SGHRS, CDR2 YFSETQ. Trimming at V came to 4 bases and at J to 5 bases, leaving 8 bases not matched to a gene. The CDR3 reads CASSDSGTVYGYTF. CDR3 coding DNA: TGCGCCAGCAGCGACTCCGGGACAGTTTATGGCTACACCTTC.

The chain recombines TRBV7-2 with TRBJ2-1; TRBD2 might be the D (5 bases). The CDR3 has 13 residues. Germline V gene data show CDR1 as SGHTA and CDR2 as FQGNSA. Trimming removed 6 bases at V and 6 bases at J, with 12 bases between. The CDR3 DNA follows: TGTGCCAGCAGAGTACTAGAGTTCAATGAGCAGTTCTTC. Its protein product is CASRVLEFNEQFF.

This clone was observed a few times. The V call is TRBV6-1, the J call TRBJ1-4; 9 bases are a match to TRBD1. CDR1 MNHNS and CDR2 SASEGT come from the germline V gene. Unmatched junction bases numbered 5, after V lost 2 bases and J lost 7 bases. The CDR3 covers 15 residues. The CDR3 protein is CASSEKGTGSEKLFF. The CDR3 DNA sequence: TGTGCCAGCAGTGAAAAGGGGACAGGGAGTGAAAAACTGTTTTTT.

This rearrangement joins TRBV14 to TRBJ1-2; no definite D call. The CDR3 sequence is 14 residues long. Germline V gene data show CDR1 as SGHDN and CDR2 as FVKESK. V was pared by 1 base and J by 5 bases, with 11 bases between. CDR3 in DNA: TGTGCCAGCAGCCAAGTAACCACAGCTTATGGCTACACCTTC. Translated: CASSQVTTAYGYTF.

This clone has just a few counts. The chain couples TRBV3-1 (or the pseudogene TRBV3-2) to TRBJ1-2, with D possibly TRBD1 on 5 matching bases. V lost 0 bases and J lost 6, with 14 bases in between. There are 15 residues in the CDR3. Per germline, CDR1 LGHDT and CDR2 YNNKEL (reference sequence). CDR3 sequence: CASSQDGQGAHGYTF. Written as DNA, the CDR3 is TGTGCCAGCAGCCAAGACGGTCAAGGGGCGCATGGCTACACCTTC.

This sequence joins TRBV9 and TRBJ2-2; 10 nucleotides match TRBD1. V shed 2 bases and J 3 bases; nucleotides not matched to a gene: 7. Germline V lookup: CDR1 SGDLS, CDR2 YYNGEE. The CDR3 covers 17 residues. The CDR3 loop is CASSVAGTGDHTGELFF. CDR3 coding DNA: TGTGCCAGCAGCGTGGCCGGGACAGGGGACCACACCGGGGAGCTGTTTTTT.

The rearrangement uses TRBV28 and TRBJ2-6; D may be TRBD1 (6 bases). CDR3 length: 18 amino acids. Germline V gene lookup returns CDR1 MDHEN and CDR2 SYDVKM. V lost 2 bases to trimming and J lost 1 base, with 15 bases between them. As DNA, the CDR3 is TGTGCCAGCAGTTTAACAGGGATAATGGGGTCTGGGGCCAACGTCCTGACTTTC. Amino acids: CASSLTGIMGSGANVLTF.

The chain carries TRBV5-1 and TRBJ2-6, with D possibly TRBD1 on 6 matching bases. Trimming took 4 bases from V and 4 from J, leaving 9 bases between them. The length of the CDR3 is 14 residues. The germline CDR1 and CDR2 sequences are SGHRS and YFSETQ. The CDR3 protein is CASSTGQGANVLTF. The CDR3 nucleotides read TGCGCCAGCAGCACCGGACAGGGGGCCAACGTCCTGACTTTC.

The count of this clone is one. The rearrangement joins TRBV6-5 to TRBJ1-4; D remains unclear. Germline assignment: CDR1 MNHEY and CDR2 SVGAGI. Between the trimmed V and J ends, which lost 0 bases and 5 bases, there was a span of 13 bases. The CDR3 has 16 residues. CDR3: CASSYSWIPGNEKLFF. CDR3 sequence (DNA): TGTGCCAGCAGTTACTCGTGGATCCCGGGAAATGAAAAACTGTTTTTT.

The chain couples TRBV19 to TRBJ2-5; 8 bases fit TRBD1. Trimming removed 10 bases from V and 1 base from J; junction bases left unmatched: 5. The CDR3 is 13 amino acids. CDR1 is LNHDA and CDR2 is SQIVND in the germline V gene (reference sequence). The CDR3 DNA follows: TGTGCCACTCGGACAGGGAGCCAAGAGACCCAGTACTTC. It translates to CATRTGSQETQYF. The entire variable domain, with the rest obtained from reference TRBV19 and TRBJ2-5, is as follows: DGGITQSPKYLFRKEGQNVTLSCEQNLNHDAMYWYRQDPGQGLRLIYYSQIVNDFQKGDIAEGYSVSREKKESFPLTVTSAQKNPTAFYLCATRTGSQETQYFGPGTRLLVL.

The chain recombines TRBV29-1 with TRBJ2-3, with TRBD2 identical over 7 bases. From germline, CDR1 is SQVTM and CDR2 ANQGSEA. This CDR3 comprises 13 residues. Trimming took 6 bases from V and 5 from J; bases not matched to a gene: 8. The CDR3 region is CSVVGLVRDTQYF. Here the CDR3 DNA reads TGCAGCGTCGTAGGACTAGTTAGAGATACGCAGTATTTT.

V and J are TRBV15 and TRBJ2-1; 8 bases map to TRBD2. CDR1 LNHNV and CDR2 YYDKDF come from the germline V gene (reference sequence). The V gene end was trimmed by 5 bases and the J gene end by 8 bases; junction bases not matched to a gene: 14. This CDR3 has 16 residues. CDR3 in amino acids: CATSPNPGTSLHEQFF. The DNA of the CDR3 is TGTGCCACCAGCCCAAACCCCGGGACTAGTCTTCATGAGCAGTTCTTC. Drawing the rest from reference TRBV15 and TRBJ2-1, the complete variable domain is DAMVIQNPRYQVTQFGKPVTLSCSQTLNHNVMYWYQQKSSQAPKLLFHYYDKDFNNEADTPDNFQSRRPNTSFCFLDIRSPGLGDTAMYLCATSPNPGTSLHEQFFGPGTRLTVL.

A remark on this clone: The same CDR3 is also encoded by other DNA sequences in this sample. V and J are TRBV6-5 and TRBJ1-1; 7 bases agree with TRBD1. The CDR3 runs to 14 residues. Germline CDR1 is MNHEY and CDR2 is SVGAGI. The junction had 3 bases not matched to a gene; V was cut back by 0 bases and J by 5 bases. As DNA, the CDR3 is TGTGCCAGCAGTTACTCGGCAGGGGGAACTGAAGCTTTCTTT. It specifies CASSYSAGGTEAFF.

On this clone itself: Other DNA sequences in the sample encode the same CDR3. The J gene is TRBJ2-7, the V gene TRBV28; D is ambiguous. V was trimmed by 4 bases and J by 0 bases, leaving 4 bases between them. Germline CDR1 is MDHEN and CDR2 is SYDVKM. This CDR3 comprises 12 residues. The DNA for the CDR3 is TGTGCCAGCAGTTATAGCTCCTACGAGCAGTACTTC. Amino acids: CASSYSSYEQYF.

This clone has just a few counts. The chain uses TRBV5-5 and TRBJ1-6, with D perhaps matching TRBD1 (5 bases). V shed 0 bases and J shed 9 bases, with 13 bases lying between them. This CDR3 contains 15 residues. Germline V gives CDR1 SGHKS, CDR2 YYEKEE (reference sequence). This chain's CDR3 is CASSLDVGGGSPLHF. As DNA, the CDR3 is TGTGCCAGCAGCTTGGATGTGGGGGGGGGTTCACCCCTCCACTTT.

On this clone: Lacking the conserved final phenylalanine or tryptophan, this CDR3 likely reflects a read error. The limits of the CDR3 on the DNA are not certain, so only TCRdb's listed CDR3 is given. This chain joins TRBV27 and TRBJ1-3. The germline gives CDR1 MNHEY, CDR2 SMNVEV (reference sequence). The CDR3 is 11 residues long, counting both termini. The CDR3: CASKGFGGPRI.